The 21 T cell receptor beta chains reported below all come from one sample, sequenced in a study of type 1 regulatory T cells. Their antigen targets remain unknown. A single record per CDR3 protein comes from TCRdb applying MiXCR to the reads. The table lists 63,000 or so distinct CDR3 sequences, around 49% of them singletons. The specimen was cultured non-Tr1 T cells, either the whole culture or a sorted T cell fraction (not recorded which). These receptor sequences come from a human donor in good health.

The chain recombines TRBV7-2 with TRBJ2-2; D remains unclear. CDR1 is SGHTA, CDR2 FQGNSA, per germline. The CDR3 contains 14 residues. Trimming removed 5 bases from V and 8 bases from J, with 15 bases in between. In nucleotides, the CDR3 is TGTGCCAGCAGCCCTTCCTTCGTTAGTGGGGAGCTGTTTTTT. It yields the protein CASSPSFVSGELFF.

This rearrangement joins TRBV27 to TRBJ2-3; 12 positions match TRBD2. The V gene's germline CDR1 is MNHEY and CDR2 SMNVEV (reference sequence). This CDR3 region has 15 residues. V was clipped by 7 bases and J by 9 bases; unmatched bases: 11. CDR3: CASKKTSGGPGTQYF. DNA of the CDR3: TGTGCCAGCAAAAAGACTAGCGGGGGCCCAGGGACGCAGTATTTT.

The DNA of the CDR3 is TGTGCCAGCAGCTTGGGGGGCAGGGCCCAGACCCAGTACTTC. It yields the protein CASSLGGRAQTQYF. The chain carries TRBV5-4 and TRBJ2-5; possibly TRBD1 for D (5 bases). Trimming left V 0 bases short and J 6 bases short, with 12 bases between. The CDR3 is 14 residues long. CDR1 is SGHNT, CDR2 YYREEE, per germline (reference sequence).

This chain joins TRBV6-6 and TRBJ2-2, with 10 positions matching TRBD2. The germline gives CDR1 MNHNY, CDR2 SVGAGI (reference sequence). This CDR3 is 17 amino acids long. The trim removed 6 bases at V and 0 bases at J, leaving 7 bases unmatched. CDR3 in DNA: TGTGCCAGCAGCCCTCGGGGACTAGCGACGAACACCGGGGAGCTGTTTTTT. As protein: CASSPRGLATNTGELFF.

The chain recombines TRBV12-3 or TRBV12-4 with TRBJ2-1, with 9 bases identical to TRBD2. With 1 base clipped from V and 1 base from J, the junction kept 8 bases outside the gene matches. The CDR3 consists of 18 residues. DNA of the CDR3: TGTGCCAGCAGTTTAGGGACTAGCGTGACTAGTTCCTACAATGAGCAGTTCTTC. Residues: CASSLGTSVTSSYNEQFF.

The chain links TRBV7-2 to TRBJ2-3; a weak D match, TRBD1 (5 bases). V lost 0 bases and J 0 bases, leaving 10 bases between the germline ends. The CDR3 is 16 amino acids. Germline lookup yields CDR1 SGHTA and CDR2 FQGNSA. CDR3 region: CASSLATWGSTDTQYF. In DNA form, the CDR3 reads TGTGCCAGCAGCTTAGCTACGTGGGGCAGCACAGATACGCAGTATTTT.

This clonotype was recorded many times. The chain is built from TRBV20-1 and TRBJ2-5; 7 bases map to TRBD1. This CDR3 contains 12 residues. CDR1 and CDR2 from the germline V gene are DFQATT and SNEGSKA (reference sequence). Trimming at V came to 5 bases and at J to 3 bases, leaving 3 bases not matched to a gene. The CDR3 protein is CSAGTAKETQYF. The CDR3 DNA follows: TGCAGTGCTGGGACAGCGAAAGAGACCCAGTACTTC.

This clonotype was seen a few times. The rearrangement uses TRBV20-1 and TRBJ2-1, with 9 positions matching TRBD2. Germline CDR1 DFQATT, CDR2 SNEGSKA (reference sequence). After removal of 0 bases from V and 6 bases from J, the junction contained 9 bases not matched to a gene. The CDR3 has 16 residues. The CDR3 region has the DNA TGCAGTGCTAGAGATCAGGGTGGCGGGGGGGCCAATGAGCAGTTCTTC. Amino acids: CSARDQGGGGANEQFF.

This clonotype was picked up one time. V is TRBV6-1 and J is TRBJ2-1; 12 nucleotides align to TRBD2. V was pared by 6 bases and J by 6 bases, with 6 bases of the junction left unmatched. Germline assignment: CDR1 MNHNS and CDR2 SASEGT. This CDR3 region has 15 residues. CDR3 in amino acids: CASSALAGGGNEQFF. The CDR3 DNA reads as TGTGCCAGCAGCGCACTAGCGGGGGGAGGCAATGAGCAGTTCTTC.

V gene TRBV7-2 combines with J gene TRBJ2-3; 13 nucleotides line up with TRBD2. CDR3 length equals 16 residues. With 4 bases clipped from V and 8 bases from J, the junction kept 9 bases outside the gene matches. The germline V gene has CDR1 SGHTA and CDR2 FQGNSA. CDR3 coding DNA: TGTGCCAGCAGCTCGACCGGGACTAGCGGGGTAGGTACGCAGTATTTT. This gives the protein CASSSTGTSGVGTQYF.

This clonotype was observed once. One end of the junction is discordant with germline, which a read error may explain. The V call is TRBV7-8, the J call TRBJ2-2, with D possibly TRBD1 on 6 matching bases. The CDR3 consists of 17 residues. Germline CDR1 is SGHVS and CDR2 is FQNEAQ. In DNA form, the CDR3 reads TGTGTCAGCAGCTTATGGGGAGCGGCAGGGGCCACCGGGGAGCTGTTTTTT. It is translated as CVSSLWGAAGATGELFF.

This clonotype was observed a single time. Just one base apart from a much larger clone, this may be a read error. The rearrangement joins TRBV5-1 to TRBJ1-6; 10 bases align to TRBD1. The CDR3 sequence is 14 residues long. CDR1 is SGHRS, CDR2 YFSETQ, per germline. V trimming: 7 bases; J trimming: 10 bases; junction bases outside the gene matches: 8. CDR3: CASCPGQGDSPLHF. The CDR3 DNA is TGCGCCAGCTGCCCAGGACAGGGGGACTCACCCCTCCACTTT.

This clonotype was seen a few times. The chain is built from TRBV20-1 and TRBJ1-2; 10 bases line up with TRBD1. J gave up 2 bases and V 3 bases, and 6 bases lay outside the gene matches. This CDR3 has 15 residues. The germline CDR1 and CDR2 sequences are DFQATT and SNEGSKA (reference sequence). The CDR3 reads CSASWPGQGNYGYTF. The CDR3 DNA sequence: TGCAGTGCTAGTTGGCCGGGACAGGGGAACTATGGCTACACCTTC.

This clonotype has more than one count but fewer than ten. The V and J genes are TRBV7-2 and TRBJ1-1, with a tentative D call TRBD1 (6 bases). V lost 7 bases to trimming and J lost 5 bases, with 20 bases between them. Looked up from germline, CDR1 is SGHTA and CDR2 is FQGNSA. This CDR3 is 15 amino acids long. CDR3 sequence (DNA): TGTGCCAGCACCCAGCTGGGGGGCGGATGGACTGAAGCTTTCTTT. It codes for CASTQLGGGWTEAFF.

In the case of this clonotype: This may arise from a read error, as a much more abundant clone is one base away. This rearrangement joins TRBV3-1 to TRBJ1-2; 7 bases map to TRBD1. V lost 4 bases to trimming and J lost 9 bases; unmatched junction nucleotides: 11. CDR3 length equals 14 residues. The germline V gene encodes CDR1 LGHDT and CDR2 YNNKEL (reference sequence). As DNA, the CDR3 is TGTGCCAGCAGCCCCGATTCGACAGGGTCCAGCTACACCTTC. Translation gives CASSPDSTGSSYTF.

This clonotype was seen a handful of times. V is TRBV5-1 and J is TRBJ1-1; possibly TRBD1 for D (6 bases). The germline V gene has CDR1 SGHRS and CDR2 YFSETQ. This CDR3 is 16 amino acids long. With 4 bases removed from V and 0 bases from J, the gap between germline ends came to 16 bases. The CDR3 sequence is CASSGRTDSMNTEAFF. CDR3 coding DNA: TGCGCCAGCAGCGGGAGGACAGATAGCATGAACACTGAAGCTTTCTTT.

V gene TRBV12-3 or TRBV12-4 combines with J gene TRBJ1-2; D is perhaps TRBD1 (5 bases). The V and J ends lost 5 bases and 2 bases respectively, with 9 bases between them. This CDR3 has 13 amino acids. CDR3 sequence reads: CASSPRVNYGYTF. The DNA of the CDR3 is TGTGCCAGCAGTCCCAGGGTCAACTATGGCTACACCTTC.

The V and J genes are TRBV20-1 and TRBJ2-7, with TRBD2 matching over 9 bases. Trimming cost V 0 bases and J 6 bases; bases outside gene matches: 9. CDR3 length: 15 amino acids. From germline, CDR1 is DFQATT and CDR2 SNEGSKA (reference sequence). The CDR3 sequence: CSARDSGGGAFEQYF. The CDR3 DNA follows: TGCAGTGCTAGAGATTCTGGCGGGGGGGCCTTCGAGCAGTACTTC.

The table lists this clonotype with a count of one. Here the CDR3 DNA reads TGTGCCAGCAGCTTAACGGGACTAGCGGGGGCAAGTGAGCAGTTCTTC. Protein sequence: CASSLTGLAGASEQFF. The chain employs TRBV7-2 and TRBJ2-1; the match to TRBD2 covers 14 bases. The CDR3 is made up of 16 amino acids. Germline V gene lookup returns CDR1 SGHTA and CDR2 FQGNSA. The V and J ends lost 2 bases and 9 bases, in that order; junction bases with no gene match: 6.

This chain connects TRBV18 to TRBJ2-5, with 8 bases fitting TRBD1. The CDR3 runs to 12 residues. The germline V gene encodes CDR1 KGHSH and CDR2 LQKENI. J gave up 5 bases and V 4 bases, and 0 bases lay outside the gene matches. As DNA, the CDR3 is TGTGCCAGCTCACGGGACAGGGAGACCCAGTACTTC. Encoded protein: CASSRDRETQYF.

The chain is built from TRBV12-3 or TRBV12-4 and TRBJ1-4, with D possibly TRBD1 on 5 matching bases. This CDR3 is built from 15 residues. With 0 bases removed from V and 6 bases from J, the gap between germline ends came to 11 bases. CDR3 nucleotide sequence: TGTGCCAGCAGTTTAGCTCGCGGGGGGGATGAAAAACTGTTTTTT. Its protein product is CASSLARGGDEKLFF.